Each of the 24 T cell receptor beta chains below was sequenced from the same sample in a study of blood T cells in healthy people across ages. Alongside a J-beta primer mix, a sample-barcoded 5' primer served in a second PCR lasting roughly 6 to 11 cycles. Via MiXCR, TCRdb re-called the 5' RACE reads, giving one row per CDR3 protein. The sample shows over a million distinct CDR3 sequences, roughly 43% of them seen only once. The source material was blood. These receptors came from a woman in her late teens or twenties in good health.

The rearrangement links TRBV4-1 to TRBJ2-3, with 8 nucleotides matching TRBD1. Trimming took 0 bases from V and 6 from J; bases not matched to a gene: 11. This CDR3 comprises 17 residues. Looked up from germline, CDR1 is MGHRA and CDR2 is YSYEKL. DNA for the CDR3: TGCGCCAGCAGCCAAGATCTGACAGGGGATAGGAGGGATACGCAGTATTTT. Its translation is CASSQDLTGDRRDTQYF.

V usage is TRBV27 and J usage is TRBJ2-1; D call uncertain. The CDR3 contains 13 residues. Germline CDR1 reads MNHEY; CDR2 reads SMNVEV (reference sequence). V lost 0 bases, J lost 5 bases, and 5 bases lay in between. Here the CDR3 reads CASSLSINNEQFF. The CDR3 nucleotides read TGTGCCAGCAGTTTATCAATAAACAATGAGCAGTTCTTC.

This rearrangement joins TRBV10-3 to TRBJ2-4; D is unresolved. Germline-derived CDR1 and CDR2 are ENHRY and SYGVKD. The CDR3 sequence is 17 residues long. Trimming took 0 bases from V and 1 from J, leaving 13 bases between them. In nucleotides, the CDR3 is TGTGCCATCAGTGAGTCGTCCCAGGCCGGGGCCAAAAACATTCAGTACTTC. Its protein product is CAISESSQAGAKNIQYF.

The V call is TRBV7-2, the J call TRBJ2-3; 9 nucleotides match TRBD2. V lost 1 base and J lost 1; bases outside the gene matches: 15. The CDR3 is 20 amino acids. Germline CDR1 and CDR2: SGHTA and FQGNSA. The CDR3 DNA sequence: TGTGCCAGCAGCTTAGTCGTAAGAGTTAGGAGCGGGGGGCGCACAGATACGCAGTATTTT. This encodes CASSLVVRVRSGGRTDTQYF. Combining the CDR3 with reference TRBV7-2 and TRBJ2-3 gives the whole variable domain GAGVSQSPSNKVTEKGKDVELRCDPISGHTALYWYRQSLGQGLEFLIYFQGNSAPDKSGLPSDRFSAERTGGSVSTLTIQRTQQEDSAVYLCASSLVVRVRSGGRTDTQYFGPGTRLTVL.

V is TRBV25-1 and J is TRBJ1-6; a weak D match, TRBD1 (5 bases). The CDR3 is 15 amino acids. The germline gives CDR1 MGHDK, CDR2 SYGVNS. The ends were cut back, 2 bases at V and 7 bases at J, with 12 bases in the middle. CDR3 nucleotide sequence: TGTGCCAGCAGTGAAGGGGGAAAGGGGAATTCACCCCTCCACTTT. This encodes CASSEGGKGNSPLHF.

The CDR3 here is CASSSYGQGPYNEQFF. Written as DNA, the CDR3 is TGTGCCAGCAGCTCATACGGACAGGGCCCCTACAATGAGCAGTTCTTC. The V and J genes are TRBV7-2 and TRBJ2-1, with TRBD1 matching 8 bases. CDR1 and CDR2 from the germline V gene are SGHTA and FQGNSA. The CDR3 is 16 residues long. The V segment lost 4 bases and the J segment 2 bases; nucleotides outside the gene matches: 7.

The chain recombines TRBV4-3 with TRBJ1-1, with D hard to call. The CDR3 extends over 14 amino acids. Germline V CDR1 and CDR2: LGHNA, YSLEER. V was shortened by 0 bases and J by 4 bases, with 9 bases between the two germline ends. The CDR3 bases are TGCGCCAGCAGCCAAGATGGTTACAGCACTGAAGCTTTCTTT. It encodes CASSQDGYSTEAFF.

The chain joins TRBV4-1 to TRBJ2-4; D unclear. Germline V CDR1 and CDR2: MGHRA, YSYEKL. V dropped 2 bases and J dropped 15 bases, with 11 bases sitting between them. CDR3 size: 11 residues. CDR3 sequence: CASSQNTEPYF. For the CDR3, the DNA is TGCGCCAGCAGCCAAAACACCGAGCCGTACTTC.

Concerning this clonotype itself: One junction end disagrees with the germline gene, perhaps due to a read error. This chain joins TRBV7-7 and TRBJ2-1, with a possible D match to TRBD1 (5 bases). CDR3 size: 14 residues. CDR1 and CDR2 from the germline V gene are SSHAT and FNYEAQ (reference sequence). The CDR3 nucleotides are TGTGCTAGCAGCTTAGGGGTCTCGAGCAAAGAGCAGTTCTTC. It codes for CASSLGVSSKEQFF.

The rearrangement links TRBV30 to TRBJ1-2; D not certain. The germline V gene encodes CDR1 GTSNPN and CDR2 SVGIG (reference sequence). This CDR3 has 12 amino acids. V lost 8 bases, J lost 4 bases, and 14 bases lay in between. CDR3 loop: CAATEGFYGYTF. In DNA, the CDR3 is TGTGCCGCAACGGAGGGTTTCTATGGCTACACCTTC.

This chain joins TRBV27 and TRBJ1-6; 8 nucleotides agree with TRBD1. This CDR3 has 15 residues. The V and J ends lost 6 bases and 9 bases, in that order; junction bases with no gene match: 10. CDR1 is MNHEY and CDR2 is SMNVEV in the germline V gene (reference sequence). In DNA form, the CDR3 reads TGTGCCAGCAGCCTCTTCGCAGGGGGCGGTTCACCCCTCCACTTT. Residues: CASSLFAGGGSPLHF.

This chain joins TRBV6-7 and TRBJ2-7; D gene uncertain. TRBV6-7 is flagged as an ORF with uncertain function. This CDR3 spans 10 amino acids. Trimming cost V 6 bases and J 10 bases, with 10 bases left between them. The CDR3 is CASRAEAQYF. CDR3 coding DNA: TGTGCCAGCAGGGCTGAGGCCCAGTACTTC.

This chain connects TRBV27 to TRBJ2-1, with 9 positions matching TRBD2. Germline CDR1 MNHEY, CDR2 SMNVEV (reference sequence). V shed 4 bases and J 0 bases; nucleotides not matched to a gene: 4. The CDR3 is 16 amino acids. CDR3 DNA: TGTGCCAGCAGTTCCGTAGCGGGAGACTCCTACAATGAGCAGTTCTTC. Translated, it gives CASSSVAGDSYNEQFF.

This rearrangement joins TRBV6-5 to TRBJ2-1, with 14 bases lining up with TRBD2. V gave up 2 bases and J gave up 15 bases; unmatched junction bases: 15. The CDR3 runs 17 residues. CDR1 and CDR2 from the germline V gene are MNHEY and SVGAGI. In DNA, the CDR3 is TGTGCCAGCAGTTACAGGACAAGACTAGCGGGAGGGGCCGTCTTGTTCTTC. It yields the protein CASSYRTRLAGGAVLFF.

This rearrangement joins TRBV20-1 to TRBJ2-7; possibly TRBD1 or TRBD2 for D (6 bases each). Trimming cost V 5 bases and J 2 bases, with 16 bases left between them. The CDR3 has 14 amino acids. Germline values: CDR1 DFQATT, CDR2 SNEGSKA (reference sequence). In nucleotides, the CDR3 is TGCAGTGCTTTAGGGGGGACGCTCGCCTACGAGCAGTACTTC. Protein: CSALGGTLAYEQYF.

The chain couples TRBV6-2 or TRBV6-3 to TRBJ1-5, with no clear D. V lost 5 bases and J lost 0, with 8 bases in between. The germline V gene has CDR1 MNHEY and CDR2 SVGEGT. CDR3 length: 14 amino acids. The CDR3 is CASSAYSSNQPQHF. The CDR3 nucleotides are TGTGCCAGCAGTGCATACAGTAGCAATCAGCCCCAGCATTTT.

The V and J genes are TRBV6-2 or TRBV6-3 and TRBJ1-5; D is possibly TRBD1 (5 bases). The CDR3 has 14 amino acids. V gave up 8 bases and J gave up 0 bases, with 11 bases separating them. The germline V gene has CDR1 MNHEY and CDR2 SVGEGT. Here the CDR3 reads CASDRHNSNQPQHF. CDR3 in DNA: TGTGCCAGCGACAGACATAATAGCAATCAGCCCCAGCATTTT.

This clonotype was seen a handful of times. The chain employs TRBV20-1 and TRBJ1-4; D unclear. The CDR3 covers 12 residues. Germline-derived CDR1 and CDR2 are DFQATT and SNEGSKA (reference sequence). Trimming took off 2 bases at V and 6 bases at J, with 7 bases between the two ends. CDR3 sequence reads: CSARLGYEKLFF. As DNA, the CDR3 is TGCAGTGCTAGACTCGGATATGAAAAACTGTTTTTT.

This chain joins TRBV6-2 or TRBV6-3 and TRBJ1-1, with TRBD1 as a possible D gene (6 bases). Germline assignment: CDR1 MNHEY and CDR2 SVGEGT. Trimming removed 6 bases from V and 10 bases from J, with 15 bases in between. There are 12 residues in the CDR3. As DNA, the CDR3 is TGTGCCAGCAGGCCCCGGGGGCAGACAGCTTTCTTT. Protein product: CASRPRGQTAFF.

This clonotype was picked up a small number of times. The V call is TRBV7-2, the J call TRBJ1-5; D is uncertain. V gave up 3 bases and J gave up 6 bases, with 6 bases separating them. Germline values: CDR1 SGHTA, CDR2 FQGNSA. The CDR3 has 12 amino acids. In DNA form, the CDR3 reads TGTGCCAGCAGCTTTTTCGCTCAGCCCCAGCATTTT. This sequence encodes CASSFFAQPQHF.

In the case of this clonotype: Germline is not matched at one junction end, which may reflect a read error. The rearrangement links TRBV6-1 to TRBJ2-5; no definite D call. The J call may be mistaken, given a closer DNA end match to TRBJ2-7. This CDR3 is 13 amino acids long. The germline CDR1 and CDR2 sequences are MNHNS and SASEGT. The CDR3 region is CVSTATKDYEQYF. The DNA for the CDR3 is TGTGTCAGCACGGCCACAAAGGACTACGAGCAGTACTTC.

This clonotype was observed a handful of times. The chain is built from TRBV7-9 and TRBJ2-5; D uncertain. Germline V gene data show CDR1 as SEHNR and CDR2 as FQNEAQ (reference sequence). V shed 5 bases and J shed 1 base, with 14 bases lying between them. The CDR3 length is 15 residues. CDR3 in DNA: TGTGCCAGCAGCCCGTGGGGTAGGGTCCAAGAGACCCAGTACTTC. Residues: CASSPWGRVQETQYF.

V is TRBV24-1 and J is TRBJ1-2, with D maybe TRBD1 (6 bases). Germline V gene data show CDR1 as KGHDR and CDR2 as SFDVKD. Trimming stripped 3 bases from V and 8 bases from J, with 18 bases between. The CDR3 consists of 15 residues. The CDR3 loop reads CATSDPARDNGGYTF. The DNA for the CDR3 is TGTGCCACCAGTGATCCTGCCCGGGACAATGGAGGCTACACCTTC.

This clonotype appeared a single time. The chain carries TRBV29-1 and TRBJ1-5; 7 positions agree with TRBD1. Germline assignment: CDR1 SQVTM and CDR2 ANQGSEA. With 5 bases clipped from V and 7 bases from J, the junction kept 8 bases outside the gene matches. The CDR3 loop spans 13 amino acids. For the CDR3, the DNA is TGCAGCGTTTTAGGAACAGGGGAGCAGCCCCAGCATTTT. Protein product: CSVLGTGEQPQHF.